This T cell receptor beta chain comes out of a study of cytomegalovirus exposure and HLA in healthy donors (dated 2017 in TCRdb). Background on the whole study: In an earlier analysis of around 540 of the donors, around 290 Gb of sequence data and roughly 100 million unique TCR beta sequences from roughly 190 million T cells were reported. The number of typed donors differed by locus: about 620-630 for A, B, C, DRB1 and DQB1; approximately 520 for DQA1; roughly 600 for DPA1; and around 450 for DPB1. The later analysis used no new phenotypic data to find candidate immune exposures, relying instead on TCR beta sequences and their occurrence across donors. The study combined high-throughput TCR immunosequencing, statistical association of individual TCRs with disease status, and machine learning to predict cytomegalovirus infection status. A later genetic analysis took genome-wide SNP genotypes for 398 of the 666 donors and used that subset as a discovery cohort. Among the approximately 400 genotyped donors, 81% belonged to the genetic ancestry cluster associated with self-reported Caucasian donors. Donor age, sex, ethnicity and CMV serostatus were compiled together with the repertoire data. Several DR-DQ haplotypes were treated as single units for association and clustering because of strong linkage in the cohort. In addition to the first cohort of 500 to 850 subjects, a separate validation cohort of approximately 130 different subjects was used. The study profiled the T cell repertoires of under 850 subjects by immunosequencing and related them to cytomegalovirus serostatus. The study aimed to test whether cataloging public T cell receptors could reveal signatures of past pathogen exposure. Every discovery cohort repertoire had been produced on one sequencing platform. A later analysis re-examined previously published TCR beta repertoires from more than 650 donors and added high-resolution HLA genotyping to investigate patterns of TCR occurrence. An earlier analysis of approximately 630 of the donors applied high-throughput TCR beta sequencing to assess whether each TCR beta V gene segment acted as functional or pseudogenic. Roughly 300 gigabases of sequencing data and around 80 million unique TCR sequences made up an early release that covered under 750 HLA-typed donors. On average, roughly 240,000 unique TCR beta nucleotide sequences were sequenced per donor among roughly 430 genotyped donors of the cohort, with roughly a sixth of those sequences being non-productive. HLA typing covered class I and class II loci at four-digit resolution.

Paper-wide results and their limitations: In vitro tests confirmed that a few of the cytomegalovirus-associated TCR beta chains recognize cytomegalovirus antigens. An earlier analysis of some 560 of the donors showed that most TCR beta V segments appeared in productive rearrangements either about 87% or about 30% of the time, which broadly matched IMGT annotations. According to a later genetic analysis, donors in an Asian-associated ancestry cluster had fewer N-insertions in productive TCRs than the approximately 710-donor mean. The presence/absence analyses assumed that sequencing depth was roughly uniform across donors, and that assumption may not be true. In a later analysis, most CMV-associated TCR beta chains were found to appear HLA-restricted, with HLA associations seemingly driven largely by CMV exposure. At a false discovery rate of 0.05, a later analysis linked some 18,000 TCR beta sequences to specific HLA alleles. The authors suggested that the approach could potentially be generalized to other disease states and immunological phenotypes. A further reported finding was that TCR beta sequences accurately predicted the HLA-A and HLA-B alleles for most subjects in the first cohort. In both the original and validation cohorts, the classifier was reported to diagnose cytomegalovirus status with high specificity and sensitivity. Linkage disequilibrium might explain the correlated functional status among segregating V segments, but an unknown experimental factor could not be ruled out. Most TCR sequences were observed very rarely across donors, whereas some public TCRs were present in many individuals. Because HLA typing was unavailable for some donors at each locus, only the typed subset was used in association tests. When HLA alleles, especially DR and DQ, strongly co-occurred, attributing TCR associations to individual alleles was difficult. In a later analysis, the rate of TCR association differed among HLA loci, with DRB1 alleles having the most associated TCRs and HLA-C alleles having the fewest. An association between a missense DCLRE1C variant and V-gene and J-gene trimming of TCR beta chains was found in a later genetic analysis and replicated in an independent cohort. Immune exposure information for the cohort was limited to CMV serostatus. Because counts were too low, some 17 rarely observed V segments, including chromosome 9 orphons, were left out of the earlier analysis of some 600 of the donors. The sequencing pipeline was judged likely to have produced a cluster of highly shared sequence variants as a technical artifact. Some IMGT-functional V segments, including TRBV6-2 and TRBV6-3, could not be told apart with the 87-base-pair reads, so those segments were excluded. In the study, around 150 TCR beta chains were listed as associated with cytomegalovirus. A later analysis found that HLA-associated TCR beta chains were more clonally expanded and had lower generation probabilities than equally common non-associated chains. According to a later analysis, parvovirus B19, influenza, CMV and Epstein-Barr virus appeared linked to several top co-occurrence clusters. In this cohort, only TCR beta chains were sequenced, and detectable features were limited by the absence of alpha or paired-chain data.

On this clone: The antigen this receptor binds is unknown. Per-base quality was not reported, and no clone a single base away is much larger than it.

Library creation used the immunoSEQ multiplex PCR assay. The multiplex PCR relied on a mix of 60 forward primers for TCR Vbeta segments and 13 reverse primers for TCR Jbeta segments. A multiplex PCR assay on genomic DNA amplified the CDR3 region of rearranged TCR beta genes. The Illumina HiSeq System was used to sequence the amplified TCR beta libraries as 87-base-pair reads. Concerning the study's data processing: In a later analysis, some 80 million unique TCR beta chains were counted across the approximately 640 repertoires, and about 9.9 million of these chains were shared by at least two donors. A nearest-neighbor algorithm error-corrected the raw reads and collapsed the reads into unique sequences, merging closely related sequences to remove PCR and sequencing errors. V, D and J gene segments were assigned by aligning CDR3 sequences to IMGT reference sequences. Each retained sequence needed at least a six-nucleotide match to both a V gene segment and a J gene segment. A rearrangement counted as productive if the CDR3 had no stop codons and remained in frame with V and J, and every other rearrangement counted as non-productive. Following IMGT convention, CDR3 was defined as the stretch from the second conserved V-encoded cysteine up to the conserved J-encoded phenylalanine. In an earlier analysis of 587 of the donors, sequences lacking an unambiguous match to a single V gene segment were excluded. An earlier analysis of 587 of the donors classified V segments as functional when productive rearrangements were above 56.7% and as segregating when the standard deviation between donors was above 5%. To diagnose cytomegalovirus status from the catalog of TCR beta chain sequences, a statistical classification framework was built. In a later analysis, TCR nucleotide sequences were compared against IMGT/GENE-DB human TR gene sequences so that V and J genes could be assigned. In a later analysis, CDR3 sequences and most-parsimonious VDJ recombination scenarios were assigned using the TCRdist pipeline. In a later analysis, each TCR beta chain was defined by its CDR3 amino acid sequence together with its V-gene family, and reads lacking a unique V-gene family were excluded. A later analysis removed 500 to 600 highly shared, low-generation-probability nucleotide sequences to deal with suspected cross-contamination and a sequencing artifact. In a later analysis, a clonal expansion index was calculated for each public chain from normalized within-repertoire ranks of inferred template counts. In a later analysis, generation probabilities were computed with a VDJ recombination model fitted to out-of-frame rearrangements, and the resulting probabilities were checked against IGoR. In a later analysis, hypergeometric tests were used to score TCR-TCR, TCR-HLA and TCR-CMV co-occurrence, with a repertoire-size bias correction applied to TCR pairs. To estimate false discovery rates, a later analysis permuted the HLA or CMV assignments 20 times. In a later analysis, co-occurring TCRs were grouped using DBSCAN, with TCRdist sequence similarity added in when clustering inside HLA-allele-positive subsets. Repertoires with fewer than 30,000 or more than 120,000 public chains were left out of co-occurrence clustering, as were about 5 repertoires with anomalous nucleotide sharing. This is the immuneACCESS table as TCRdb keeps it, with only in-frame sequences that have V and J called. A part of the clones is gone; compared with another copy, unresolved V genes explain less than half, and the rest is unexplained. Clone size and V and J calls were adopted from that table, with D and trimming inferred from the DNA. The sample yields roughly 120,000 clones; roughly 77% were counted once. Clones ranked in the top ten supply almost 5% of the sample.

The cysteine opens and the phenylalanine closes a CDR3 of 15 amino acids. Here the CDR3 DNA is all that survives: 45 bases in frame from base 1. Reading the germline V gene (reference sequence) gives CDR1 LNHDA and CDR2 SQIVND. Between the V and J ends, shortened by 3 bases and 7 bases respectively, the junction contains 18 bases. The cohort consisted of fewer than 700 healthy bone marrow donors. At the time of sampling, every cohort member was nominally healthy, though immune exposures that went unrecorded were likely present. The donor tested CMV seropositive and was one of the 289 seropositive cohort members. A peripheral blood sample was collected from each donor, and TCR beta sequencing was performed on peripheral blood mononuclear cells. The Qiagen DNeasy Blood Extraction Kit was used to extract genomic DNA from the blood cell samples.

Sequenced: PBMCs. This chain is built from TRBV19 and TRBJ1-2; no D gene can be assigned with confidence. This sequence was found in a man in his fifties or sixties in good health and CMV-seropositive. The CDR3 sequence is CASSIRDRATGGYTF. At the DNA level, the sequence is TGTGCCAGTAGTATTCGAGACCGAGCTACGGGTGGCTACACCTTC.